This T cell receptor beta chain derives from a study of CD8 T cells in ankylosing spondylitis. With regard to this clonotype: Its target is not known.

Germline values: CDR1 DFQATT, CDR2 SNEGSKA (reference sequence). Losses at the gene ends were 1 base for V and 8 bases for J; bases not matched to a gene: 7. This CDR3 is 14 amino acids long. MiXCR, applied by TCRdb to the 5' RACE reads, yields one record per CDR3 protein. The sample has some 300,000 distinct CDR3 sequences, around 20% seen once. Study results and limitations: A TCR beta motif of fewer than 10 highly homologous variants seemed to mark ankylosing spondylitis blood.

The chain has TRBV20-1 and TRBJ1-4, with TRBD1 matching over 7 bases. This TCR was sampled from a female donor with ankylosing spondylitis or in good health (not recorded which). The sample consisted of blood, either unsorted or a sorted T cell fraction (not recorded which). DNA of the CDR3: TGCAGTGCTAGAGTAGAGACAGGGTTAGAAAAACTGTTTTTT. It yields the protein CSARVETGLEKLFF.